This paragraph reports one TCR beta chain. Its specificity is not known. The sample belongs to a study of cytomegalovirus exposure and HLA in healthy donors. In the study overall: Clustering assigned about 79% of the approximately 400 genotyped donors to the Caucasian-associated ancestry cluster.

Vbeta (60) and Jbeta (13) primers were used in the PCR. Method: immunoSEQ multiplex PCR; TCRdb's copy keeps in-frame clones and lacks some. The sample lists about 160,000 clones; 80% to 85% were seen once. Study-level results: Indistinguishable V segments, including TRBV6-2 and TRBV6-3, were excluded. Analysis was carried out at a later point, and it linked a missense DCLRE1C variant to TCR beta V- and J-gene trimming. From TCR beta sequences, most subjects' HLA-A and HLA-B alleles were reportedly predicted accurately.

CDR1 is SGHDT, CDR2 YYEEEE, per germline. J was trimmed by 0 bases and V by 4 bases; bases with no gene match: 3. The CDR3 loop spans 14 amino acids. This sequence was found in a man aged 45-65 years in good health and CMV-seropositive. The specimen sequenced was PBMCs. This chain links TRBV5-6 with TRBJ1-2; 7 positions match TRBD1. The CDR3 nucleotides are TGTGCCAGCAGCCGGGACAGCCCTAACTATGGCTACACCTTC. This codes for CASSRDSPNYGYTF. Combining the CDR3 with reference TRBV5-6 and TRBJ1-2 gives the whole variable domain DAGVTQSPTHLIKTRGQQVTLRCSPKSGHDTVSWYQQALGQGPQFIFQYYEEEERQRGNFPDRFSGHQFPNYSSELNVNALLLGDSALYLCASSRDSPNYGYTFGSGTRLTVV.